This T cell receptor (beta chain) stems from a study of T cells after yellow fever vaccination (dated by TCRdb to about 2019). For context, the study as a whole: Libraries from fractions with low cell numbers were prepared with the SMART-Seq v4 Ultra Low Input RNA kit. To follow T-cell clones before and after both primary and booster YFV17D yellow fever vaccination, bulk TCR alpha and beta repertoires underwent longitudinal sequencing. Two healthy male donors, one aged 18 to 30 and one aged 30 to 40 years, made up the cohort. Blood was drawn at multiple timepoints before and after primary and secondary immunization, with bulk PBMC replicates and cell subsets isolated.

The treatment or condition label, as the study defines it: live attenuated yellow fever vaccine strain. A standard Ficoll-Paque protocol was used to isolate PBMCs from peripheral blood. Dynabeads CD4 and CD8 positive selection kits were used to isolate CD4 and CD8 T-cell fractions. RNA was extracted with TriZol from bulk PBMCs, CD4 and CD8 fractions, and dextramer-positive and dextramer-negative fractions. TCRdb lists the instrument as Illumina NovaSeq 6000. Synthesis of TCR cDNA relied on 5'RACE template switching, a step that introduced a universal primer site along with unique molecular identifiers. Priming of cDNA synthesis was performed from both the TCR alpha and TCR beta constant segments. Library amplification involved two PCR steps, and the second step added sample barcodes and sequencing adapters. Sequencing of libraries was performed on Illumina HiSeq 2500 (2x100 bp) or NovaSeq (2x150 bp). The original pipeline was this. Reads were demultiplexed and collapsed into UMI consensus sequences with MIGEC, and V(D)J alignment was performed with MiXCR. Clonotypes responding to the vaccine were identified with edgeR on replicate PBMC samples, with the criteria of FDR below 0.01 and a log2 fold change above 5 up to day 15. Each bulk clonotype received a CD4 or CD8 identity based on whether the sequenced CD4 or CD8 repertoire contained that clonotype at higher abundance. TCRdb itself trimmed the public reads at Q25 with fastp, ran MiXCR and retained productive beta chains. CDR3 protein sequences are deduplicated, and each keeps its most common genes and DNA. The V and J calls and clone size come from TCRdb's table, not from the authors' own analysis. Recorded for this sample are some 300,000 distinct CDR3 sequences; 7.5% to 9% of them occurred a single time. The biggest ten clones account for about 3.7% of the sample.

On the study overall, not on this receptor specifically: FACS-sorted repertoires could contain abundant contaminating clonotypes from the bulk population, so computational filtering was required. A small fraction of clonotypes showed up in both the CD4 and CD8 compartments, probably as a result of convergent recombination. The secondary T-cell response was found to be weaker but faster than the primary response, with a peak reached on day 5 rather than on day 15. Most clones expanded after primary vaccination (approximately 97% of CD4 and around 89% of CD8) were re-detected after the booster, suggesting that broad memory maintenance occurred. Only a couple of donors were included in the study, so the extent to which the findings can be generalized is limited.

This clonotype was detected only a few times. Its antigen has not been determined. One junction end does not reproduce the germline sequence, and a read error may be involved. There are 16 amino acids in the CDR3, from cysteine to phenylalanine inclusive. Only the CDR3 DNA is retained, 48 bases long and in frame from the first base. The germline V gene sets CDR1 to SGHTA and CDR2 to FQGTGA. The chain joins TRBV7-3 to TRBJ2-1, with 11 bases aligning to TRBD2. Sequenced material: CD4+ T cells sorted from PBMCs, taken 5 days after the yellow fever booster vaccination. The receptor's source is a man aged 18 to 29 who received the YFV17D yellow fever vaccine. The nucleotide sequence reads as follows: TGTGCCCGCAGCTTTACTAGCGGGGGAGCGACGAGTGAGCAGTTCTTC. Translation gives CARSFTSGGATSEQFF.